This T cell receptor (beta chain) was recovered during a study of CD8 T cells in ankylosing spondylitis. Notes on this clonotype: As yet, its antigen is unknown.

Study observations and caveats: A TCR beta motif of fewer than 10 highly homologous variants seemed to mark ankylosing spondylitis blood.

Trimming left V 4 bases short and J 9 bases short, with 13 bases between. Looked up from germline, CDR1 is WSHSY and CDR2 is SAAADI. The CDR3 is made up of 12 amino acids. TCRdb independently ran MiXCR on the 5' RACE reads; one entry per CDR3 protein. The top ten hold under 7.5% of the sample, which has hundreds of thousands of distinct CDR3 sequences, 12% seen once. The sample comprised blood, either unsorted or a sorted T cell fraction (not recorded which). The clonotype comes from a male donor with ankylosing spondylitis. The J gene is TRBJ2-7, the V gene TRBV10-2, with D perhaps TRBD2 (6 bases). CDR3 amino acids: CASSVAREVQYF. The CDR3 nucleotides are TGCGCCAGCAGTGTTGCCAGGGAGGTGCAGTACTTC.